This T cell receptor beta chain was found in a study of Graves' ophthalmopathy and Graves' hyperthyroidism. General study findings and limits: Blood also contained most of the expanded thyroid clonotypes above 0.001 frequency. The model predicted progression of ophthalmopathy with a sensitivity of roughly 66%, and its specificity was about 73%.

The study excluded patients with other autoimmune diseases, uncontrolled infections, pregnancy or lactation. The CDR3 length is 15 residues. In germline, CDR1 is SEHNR, CDR2 FQNEAQ (reference sequence). Trimming removed 0 bases at V and 6 bases at J, with 12 bases between. CDR3 regions of TCR beta were amplified from RNA transcripts. Scientists carried out first-round RT-PCR using HTBI primers and then a second-round multiplex PCR. TCRdb independently ran MiXCR on the multiplex PCR reads; one entry per CDR3 protein. Here the sample spans 500,000 to 600,000 distinct CDR3 sequences, 39% being singletons. Many counts were recorded for this clonotype. The antigen is unknown.

The receptor's source is an adult man with Graves' hyperthyroidism. The V and J genes are TRBV7-9 and TRBJ1-5, with D uncertain. The sample comprised peripheral blood or thyroid tissue (not recorded which). CDR3 DNA: TGTGCCAGCAGCTTAGCTGGGGAAGGTATTCAGCCCCAGCATTTT. This translates into CASSLAGEGIQPQHF.